A selection of T cell receptor beta chains follows, all from one sample in a study of patients and donors after allogeneic stem cell transplantation. Each CDR3 protein is one row after TCRdb ran MiXCR on the RT-PCR reads. The data contain approximately 200,000 distinct CDR3 sequences, about 40% of them singletons. Material: blood, either unsorted or a sorted T cell fraction (not recorded which). These receptors were collected from a human donor who was either an allogeneic HSCT recipient or a stem cell or donor lymphocyte infusion donor (not recorded which). It is not recorded whose cells these are; they may come from a transplant donor. CDR3s include the opening cysteine and the closing phenylalanine or tryptophan. D genes are given only for firm matches. Rows give clone size only sometimes, using once, few, many, or a class for an expanded clone.

d_call: TRBD2; clone_size: -; v_call: TRBV12-3/TRBV12-4; j_call: TRBJ2-1; cdr3_aa: CASRGGRGSGFMNEQFF; cdr3_nt: TGTGCCAGCAGGGGGGGAAGGGGTAGCGGGTTTATGAATGAGCAGTTCTTC
d_call: -; clone_size: once; v_call: TRBV15; j_call: TRBJ2-2; cdr3_aa: CATSGQVDTGELFF; cdr3_nt: TGTGCCACCAGCGGGCAAGTGGACACCGGGGAGCTGTTTTTT
d_call: -; clone_size: -; v_call: TRBV12-3/TRBV12-4; j_call: TRBJ2-1; cdr3_aa: CASSLTEQFF; cdr3_nt: TGTGCCAGCAGTTTGACGGAGCAGTTCTTC
d_call: -; clone_size: few; v_call: TRBV3-1; j_call: TRBJ2-7; cdr3_aa: CLTGPGPTYEQYF; cdr3_nt: TGTTTAACGGGCCCCGGCCCTACCTACGAGCAGTACTTC
d_call: -; clone_size: -; v_call: TRBV12-3/TRBV12-4; j_call: TRBJ1-1; cdr3_aa: CATRNSGAPEAFF; cdr3_nt: TGTGCCACCAGAAATTCAGGCGCACCTGAAGCTTTCTTT
d_call: TRBD2; clone_size: -; v_call: TRBV2; j_call: TRBJ2-1; cdr3_aa: CASSETPSGSAINEQFF; cdr3_nt: TGTGCCAGCAGTGAGACTCCTAGCGGGAGCGCAATTAATGAGCAGTTCTTC
d_call: -; clone_size: -; v_call: TRBV4-2; j_call: TRBJ1-1; cdr3_aa: CASSDTSPTEAFF; cdr3_nt: TGTGCCAGCAGCGATACATCCCCCACTGAAGCTTTCTTT
d_call: TRBD1; clone_size: -; v_call: TRBV18; j_call: TRBJ1-2; cdr3_aa: CASSRPGQRRYGYTF; cdr3_nt: TGTGCCAGCTCACGACCGGGACAGAGACGCTATGGCTACACCTTC
d_call: -; clone_size: few; v_call: TRBV6-2/TRBV6-3; j_call: TRBJ1-3; cdr3_aa: CASSGLIRGGHPHSGNTIYF; cdr3_nt: TGTGCCAGCAGCGGCCTCATCAGGGGAGGCCACCCTCACTCTGGAAACACCATATATTTT
d_call: TRBD2; clone_size: -; v_call: TRBV29-1; j_call: TRBJ2-5; cdr3_aa: CSVRGDLRETQYF; cdr3_nt: TGCAGCGTTCGGGGGGACCTCAGGGAGACCCAGTACTTC
d_call: -; clone_size: few; v_call: TRBV11-2; j_call: TRBJ1-2; cdr3_aa: CASSPAVGGPYGYTF; cdr3_nt: TGTGCCAGCAGCCCGGCGGTGGGGGGGCCTTATGGCTACACCTTC
d_call: -; clone_size: -; v_call: TRBV2; j_call: TRBJ1-4; cdr3_aa: CASLWDPGGEKLFF; cdr3_nt: TGTGCCAGCTTGTGGGACCCCGGAGGTGAAAAACTGTTTTTT
d_call: -; clone_size: few; v_call: TRBV27; j_call: TRBJ2-3; cdr3_aa: CASSLRFGEIFTDTQYF; cdr3_nt: TGTGCCAGCAGTTTACGGTTTGGAGAAATCTTCACAGATACGCAGTATTTT
d_call: -; clone_size: -; v_call: TRBV28; j_call: TRBJ2-6; cdr3_aa: CASERSGANVLTF; cdr3_nt: TGTGCCAGCGAGCGTTCTGGGGCCAACGTCCTGACTTTC
d_call: TRBD1; clone_size: -; v_call: TRBV3-1; j_call: TRBJ1-1; cdr3_aa: CASSQEGTGTEAFF; cdr3_nt: TGTGCCAGCAGCCAAGAGGGGACAGGGACTGAAGCTTTCTTT
d_call: TRBD1; clone_size: -; v_call: TRBV9; j_call: TRBJ1-2; cdr3_aa: CASSAQGGDGYTF; cdr3_nt: TGTGCCAGCAGCGCTCAGGGGGGAGATGGCTACACCTTC
d_call: TRBD1; clone_size: few; v_call: TRBV6-6; j_call: TRBJ1-2; cdr3_aa: CASSYDGTGGNYGYTF; cdr3_nt: TGTGCCAGCAGTTACGACGGGACAGGGGGCAACTATGGCTACACCTTC
d_call: TRBD1; clone_size: -; v_call: TRBV12-3/TRBV12-4; j_call: TRBJ1-2; cdr3_aa: CASNLRDRDNYGYTF; cdr3_nt: TGTGCCAGCAACCTCCGGGACAGGGATAATTATGGCTACACCTTC
d_call: -; clone_size: -; v_call: TRBV12-5; j_call: TRBJ2-2; cdr3_aa: CASGFKVGNTGELFF; cdr3_nt: TGTGCTAGTGGTTTCAAGGTGGGCAACACCGGGGAGCTGTTTTTT
d_call: TRBD2; clone_size: -; v_call: TRBV29-1; j_call: TRBJ2-7; cdr3_aa: CSVPLAGHEQYF; cdr3_nt: TGCAGCGTCCCCCTAGCGGGCCACGAGCAGTACTTC
d_call: -; clone_size: -; v_call: TRBV28; j_call: TRBJ2-2; cdr3_aa: CASSFFTNTGELFF; cdr3_nt: TGTGCCAGCAGTTTTTTTACGAACACCGGGGAGCTGTTTTTT
d_call: -; clone_size: -; v_call: TRBV28; j_call: TRBJ1-2; cdr3_aa: CASSLYGDSYTF; cdr3_nt: TGTGCCAGCAGTTTATACGGGGACAGCTACACCTTC
d_call: TRBD2; clone_size: once; v_call: TRBV4-3; j_call: TRBJ2-7; cdr3_aa: CASSQAGGPYEQYF; cdr3_nt: TGCGCCAGCAGCCAAGCGGGAGGGCCCTACGAGCAGTACTTC
d_call: -; clone_size: few; v_call: TRBV29-1; j_call: TRBJ1-1; cdr3_aa: CSVPVDRHLKNTEAFF; cdr3_nt: TGCAGCGTCCCCGTCGATAGGCACTTAAAGAACACTGAAGCTTTCTTT